The rows below give T cell receptor beta chains drawn from one sample of a study of glioma-infiltrating T cells. TCRdb fed the multiplex PCR reads into MiXCR, producing one record per CDR3 protein. This sample carries around 350,000 distinct CDR3 sequences, 41% of them seen once, and the ten largest clones take around 13%. The sample taken for sequencing was glioma tissue, nonneoplastic brain tissue, or PBMCs (not recorded which). The receptor source for this set is a human donor with low-grade glioma or glioblastoma, undergoing nonglioma brain surgery, or in good health (not recorded which). Each CDR3 is given with its conserved first and last residue. The order of the fields is V gene, D gene, J gene, clone size, CDR3 DNA, CDR3 protein. The D gene is left open where the match is weak. Clone size is not always given. Where it is, it says once, few, many or a class for expanded clones.

V gene: TRBV6-1; D gene: .; J gene: TRBJ1-5; clone size: .; CDR3 DNA: TGTGCCAGCTGCACCATCCGAGGGCCGCCCCAGCATTTT; CDR3 protein: CASCTIRGPPQHF
V gene: TRBV27; D gene: .; J gene: TRBJ1-4; clone size: many; CDR3 DNA: TGTGCCAGCAGTCTAGGACGGGAAAATGAAAAACTGTTTTTT; CDR3 protein: CASSLGRENEKLFF
V gene: TRBV15; D gene: .; J gene: TRBJ2-7; clone size: few; CDR3 DNA: TGTGCCACCAGCAGAGAACGGGACAAGTACGGCGAGCAGTACTTC; CDR3 protein: CATSRERDKYGEQYF
V gene: TRBV11-2; D gene: .; J gene: TRBJ2-7; clone size: .; CDR3 DNA: TGTGCCAGCAGCTTGTCCGGACGGCCATACGAGCAGTACTTC; CDR3 protein: CASSLSGRPYEQYF
V gene: TRBV12-3/TRBV12-4; D gene: .; J gene: TRBJ2-2; clone size: .; CDR3 DNA: TGTGCCAGCAGTTTAGTCCGGGAGCTGTTTTTT; CDR3 protein: CASSLVRELFF
V gene: TRBV7-9; D gene: .; J gene: TRBJ2-6; clone size: .; CDR3 DNA: TGTGCCAGCAGCTTCGCTGTGGGGGCCAACGTCCTGACTTTC; CDR3 protein: CASSFAVGANVLTF
V gene: TRBV10-3; D gene: .; J gene: TRBJ2-5; clone size: few; CDR3 DNA: TGTGCCATCAGTGATGAGCAGACAGGCGGGGAGACCCAGTACTTC; CDR3 protein: CAISDEQTGGETQYF
V gene: TRBV28; D gene: .; J gene: TRBJ2-5; clone size: many; CDR3 DNA: TGTGCCAGCATTTACGGCGGGGCCTCGGAGACCCAGTACTTC; CDR3 protein: CASIYGGASETQYF
V gene: TRBV28; D gene: .; J gene: TRBJ1-5; clone size: many; CDR3 DNA: TGTGCCAGCATAACGAGCTATGGCAATCAGCCCCAGCATTTT; CDR3 protein: CASITSYGNQPQHF
V gene: TRBV7-9; D gene: .; J gene: TRBJ2-6; clone size: few; CDR3 DNA: TGTGCCAGCAGCGAGCACAGTTCTGGGGCCAACGTCCTGACTTTC; CDR3 protein: CASSEHSSGANVLTF
V gene: TRBV7-6; D gene: .; J gene: TRBJ2-2; clone size: few; CDR3 DNA: TGTGCCAGCAGCTTAGGCGGCAGGGGGGCCCCCGGGGAGCTGTTTTTT; CDR3 protein: CASSLGGRGAPGELFF
V gene: TRBV7-9; D gene: TRBD1; J gene: TRBJ1-6; clone size: .; CDR3 DNA: TGTGCCAGCAGCTCGAGCTTCGGACAGGGTTCTAATTCACCCCTCCACTTT; CDR3 protein: CASSSSFGQGSNSPLHF
V gene: TRBV9; D gene: TRBD1; J gene: TRBJ1-2; clone size: .; CDR3 DNA: TGTGCCAGCGGCCGGACAGGCGGGTATGGCTACACCTTC; CDR3 protein: CASGRTGGYGYTF
V gene: TRBV11-1; D gene: TRBD2; J gene: TRBJ2-7; clone size: once; CDR3 DNA: TGTGCCAGCAACAAAGCTGGGCGGGAGGCGTACGAGCAGTACTTC; CDR3 protein: CASNKAGREAYEQYF
V gene: TRBV6-1; D gene: TRBD1; J gene: TRBJ1-2; clone size: many; CDR3 DNA: TGTGCCAGCAGTCAAAGGACAGGGAACTATGGCTACACCTTC; CDR3 protein: CASSQRTGNYGYTF
V gene: TRBV6-2/TRBV6-3; D gene: .; J gene: TRBJ1-5; clone size: few; CDR3 DNA: TGTGCCAGCAGCCCCGGACAGAGGAGTCAGCCCCAGCATTTT; CDR3 protein: CASSPGQRSQPQHF
V gene: TRBV20-1; D gene: TRBD1; J gene: TRBJ1-2; clone size: many; CDR3 DNA: TGCAGTGCTTCAGGGGGAGGAATCTATGGCTACACCTTC; CDR3 protein: CSASGGGIYGYTF
V gene: TRBV27; D gene: .; J gene: TRBJ1-1; clone size: .; CDR3 DNA: TGTGCCAGCAGTGAAGCGCTTCGTGGTACTGAAGCTTTCTTT; CDR3 protein: CASSEALRGTEAFF
V gene: TRBV4-1; D gene: TRBD1; J gene: TRBJ2-7; clone size: .; CDR3 DNA: TGCGCCAGCAGCCAAGCCTGGACAGGGACCTACGAGCAGTACTTC; CDR3 protein: CASSQAWTGTYEQYF
V gene: TRBV12-3/TRBV12-4; D gene: .; J gene: TRBJ1-2; clone size: few; CDR3 DNA: TGTGCCAGCACCCTCCCTTTGGCGGCTGGAGGCTACACCTTC; CDR3 protein: CASTLPLAAGGYTF
V gene: TRBV28; D gene: .; J gene: TRBJ2-3; clone size: few; CDR3 DNA: TGTGCCAGCAGTTTTCGGGGGAGACCAGATACGCAGTATTTT; CDR3 protein: CASSFRGRPDTQYF
V gene: TRBV28; D gene: .; J gene: TRBJ2-6; clone size: .; CDR3 DNA: TGTGCCAGCAGTTTTAGGGGTCAATCTGGGGCCAACGTCCTGACTTTC; CDR3 protein: CASSFRGQSGANVLTF
V gene: TRBV27; D gene: TRBD2; J gene: TRBJ2-1; clone size: .; CDR3 DNA: TGTGCCAGCAGTCCCCTAGCGGGAGAGGAAAATGAGCAGTTCTTC; CDR3 protein: CASSPLAGEENEQFF
V gene: TRBV2; D gene: .; J gene: TRBJ2-7; clone size: .; CDR3 DNA: TGTGCCAGCAGTGGGGACCGGTACGAGCAGTACTTC; CDR3 protein: CASSGDRYEQYF
V gene: TRBV7-3; D gene: .; J gene: TRBJ2-1; clone size: .; CDR3 DNA: TGTGCCAGCAGCTTAACGCGTTTGAATGAGCAGTTCTTC; CDR3 protein: CASSLTRLNEQFF
V gene: TRBV28; D gene: .; J gene: TRBJ1-4; clone size: .; CDR3 DNA: TGTGCCAGCGCAAGTGGAGGGGCCATATATGAAAAACTGTTTTTT; CDR3 protein: CASASGGAIYEKLFF
V gene: TRBV20-1; D gene: .; J gene: TRBJ2-1; clone size: few; CDR3 DNA: TGCAGTGCCCCTGGACAAGGATACTACAATGAGCAGTTCTTC; CDR3 protein: CSAPGQGYYNEQFF
V gene: TRBV4-2; D gene: .; J gene: TRBJ2-7; clone size: few; CDR3 DNA: TGTGCCAGCAGCCCTAGGGATGGCGAGCAGTACTTC; CDR3 protein: CASSPRDGEQYF
V gene: TRBV9; D gene: .; J gene: TRBJ1-5; clone size: .; CDR3 DNA: TGTGCCAGCAGCCCCCAATCGGGCAAACAGCCCCAGCATTTT; CDR3 protein: CASSPQSGKQPQHF
V gene: TRBV18; D gene: .; J gene: TRBJ2-5; clone size: .; CDR3 DNA: TGTGCCAGCTCCCCCCCTTGGACAGAAGAGACCCAGTACTTC; CDR3 protein: CASSPPWTEETQYF
V gene: TRBV20-1; D gene: .; J gene: TRBJ2-3; clone size: few; CDR3 DNA: TGCAGTGCTAGAGTTGGTGCAGATACGCAGTATTTT; CDR3 protein: CSARVGADTQYF
V gene: TRBV20-1; D gene: .; J gene: TRBJ2-3; clone size: many; CDR3 DNA: TGCAGTGCTCCCGGGACAAACACAGATACGCAGTATTTT; CDR3 protein: CSAPGTNTDTQYF
V gene: TRBV20-1; D gene: TRBD1; J gene: TRBJ2-1; clone size: .; CDR3 DNA: TGCAGTGCTGGTGTGAGACAGGGCTACAATGAGCAGTTCTTC; CDR3 protein: CSAGVRQGYNEQFF
V gene: TRBV3-1; D gene: .; J gene: TRBJ1-6; clone size: .; CDR3 DNA: TGTGCCAGCAGCCAGGGAGCAGGGAGGAATTCACCCCTCAACTTT; CDR3 protein: CASSQGAGRNSPLNF
V gene: TRBV20-1; D gene: TRBD1; J gene: TRBJ1-6; clone size: few; CDR3 DNA: TGCAGTGCTAGGGGAGACAGGGGTGGAACACCCCTCCACTTT; CDR3 protein: CSARGDRGGTPLHF
V gene: TRBV6-5; D gene: .; J gene: TRBJ2-7; clone size: many; CDR3 DNA: TGTGCCAGCAGTTACTCGAACGTCGGGAGAGACGAGCAGTACTTC; CDR3 protein: CASSYSNVGRDEQYF
V gene: TRBV5-1; D gene: .; J gene: TRBJ2-1; clone size: .; CDR3 DNA: TGCGCCAGCAGCCCGGCGGCCCAGTGGGGATACAATGAGCAGTTCTTC; CDR3 protein: CASSPAAQWGYNEQFF
V gene: TRBV27; D gene: .; J gene: TRBJ2-1; clone size: many; CDR3 DNA: TGTGCCAGCGGTTTCAGGCCTAGTGAGCAGTTCTTC; CDR3 protein: CASGFRPSEQFF
V gene: TRBV2; D gene: .; J gene: TRBJ2-1; clone size: few; CDR3 DNA: TGTGCCAGCAATAATGAGCAGTTCTTC; CDR3 protein: CASNNEQFF
V gene: TRBV7-2; D gene: .; J gene: TRBJ2-7; clone size: few; CDR3 DNA: TGTGCCAGCAGCTTAGAGTTAGGCCTCAACTACGAGCAGTACTTC; CDR3 protein: CASSLELGLNYEQYF
V gene: TRBV4-2; D gene: .; J gene: TRBJ2-3; clone size: few; CDR3 DNA: TGTGCCAGCAGCCCCGGTGGCGGGGCAGATACGCAGTATTTT; CDR3 protein: CASSPGGGADTQYF
V gene: TRBV7-3; D gene: TRBD2; J gene: TRBJ2-7; clone size: .; CDR3 DNA: TGTGCCAGCAGCTTAACCACGACTAGCGTTCACTACGAGCAGTACTTC; CDR3 protein: CASSLTTTSVHYEQYF
V gene: TRBV18; D gene: .; J gene: TRBJ1-2; clone size: .; CDR3 DNA: TGTGCCAGCTTACCGACGAGTAACTATGGCTACACCTTC; CDR3 protein: CASLPTSNYGYTF
V gene: TRBV3-1; D gene: .; J gene: TRBJ1-2; clone size: .; CDR3 DNA: TGTGCCAGCAGAAAAGGGCCGAAGGGCTACACCTTC; CDR3 protein: CASRKGPKGYTF
V gene: TRBV6-5; D gene: TRBD1; J gene: TRBJ2-5; clone size: many; CDR3 DNA: TGTGCCAGCAGTTACTCGCGGGACAGGGGAACATCCCAGTACTTC; CDR3 protein: CASSYSRDRGTSQYF
V gene: TRBV7-8; D gene: .; J gene: TRBJ2-7; clone size: many; CDR3 DNA: TGTGCCAGCAGCTCCTACTGGGGTTCCCTCTACGAGCAGTACTTC; CDR3 protein: CASSSYWGSLYEQYF
V gene: TRBV20-1; D gene: .; J gene: TRBJ2-1; clone size: few; CDR3 DNA: TGCAGTGCTAGAGATAGAGGGCCGGGATCCTACAATGAGCAGTTCTTC; CDR3 protein: CSARDRGPGSYNEQFF
V gene: TRBV4-1; D gene: TRBD1; J gene: TRBJ1-1; clone size: .; CDR3 DNA: TGCGCCAGCACCCCGGGCAGGGGGACTTCTGAAGCTTTCTTT; CDR3 protein: CASTPGRGTSEAFF
V gene: TRBV20-1; D gene: .; J gene: TRBJ2-1; clone size: .; CDR3 DNA: TGCAGTGCTGAAGACACATACAATGAGCAGTTCTTC; CDR3 protein: CSAEDTYNEQFF
V gene: TRBV6-1; D gene: TRBD2; J gene: TRBJ2-1; clone size: few; CDR3 DNA: TGTGCCAGCACCGGTAGCAGCGGGGGATACAATGAGCAGTTCTTC; CDR3 protein: CASTGSSGGYNEQFF
V gene: TRBV28; D gene: .; J gene: TRBJ1-1; clone size: .; CDR3 DNA: TGTGCCAGCAGTCCGCCGACCGGGCTTGGCAACACTGAAGCTTTCTTT; CDR3 protein: CASSPPTGLGNTEAFF
V gene: TRBV20-1; D gene: .; J gene: TRBJ1-2; clone size: many; CDR3 DNA: TGCAGTGATACACCCAACTATGGCTACACCTTC; CDR3 protein: CSDTPNYGYTF
V gene: TRBV7-2; D gene: TRBD2; J gene: TRBJ2-5; clone size: .; CDR3 DNA: TGTGCCAGCAGCTTCCGAAGCGGGAGACCCCAAGAGACCCAGTACTTC; CDR3 protein: CASSFRSGRPQETQYF
V gene: TRBV20-1; D gene: .; J gene: TRBJ2-2; clone size: few; CDR3 DNA: TGCAGTGCTAGAGATCCCGGGAACACCGGGGAGCTGTTTTTT; CDR3 protein: CSARDPGNTGELFF
V gene: TRBV7-9; D gene: TRBD2; J gene: TRBJ2-7; clone size: .; CDR3 DNA: TGTGCCAGCAGCTCAGGACTAGCGGGAGCCTACGGGCAGTACTTC; CDR3 protein: CASSSGLAGAYGQYF
V gene: TRBV28; D gene: .; J gene: TRBJ1-2; clone size: many; CDR3 DNA: TGTGCCAGCAGCCCATGGGGCGGGGGCTATGGCTACACCTTC; CDR3 protein: CASSPWGGGYGYTF
V gene: TRBV4-3; D gene: .; J gene: TRBJ2-5; clone size: .; CDR3 DNA: TGCGCCAGCAGCAGAGGCATCTCGCAAGAGACCCAGTACTTC; CDR3 protein: CASSRGISQETQYF
V gene: TRBV7-7; D gene: TRBD1; J gene: TRBJ2-2; clone size: .; CDR3 DNA: TGTACTAGCAGCTTAGGTCCAGGGGGCGACACCGGGGAGCTGTTTTTT; CDR3 protein: CTSSLGPGGDTGELFF
V gene: TRBV6-1; D gene: .; J gene: TRBJ2-2; clone size: many; CDR3 DNA: TGTGCCAGCAGTAGGGGTCGGGACACCGGGGAGCTGTTTTTT; CDR3 protein: CASSRGRDTGELFF
V gene: TRBV7-2; D gene: .; J gene: TRBJ2-7; clone size: .; CDR3 DNA: TGTGCCACCAGCTTATTGCAGTCCTACGAGCAGTACTTC; CDR3 protein: CATSLLQSYEQYF